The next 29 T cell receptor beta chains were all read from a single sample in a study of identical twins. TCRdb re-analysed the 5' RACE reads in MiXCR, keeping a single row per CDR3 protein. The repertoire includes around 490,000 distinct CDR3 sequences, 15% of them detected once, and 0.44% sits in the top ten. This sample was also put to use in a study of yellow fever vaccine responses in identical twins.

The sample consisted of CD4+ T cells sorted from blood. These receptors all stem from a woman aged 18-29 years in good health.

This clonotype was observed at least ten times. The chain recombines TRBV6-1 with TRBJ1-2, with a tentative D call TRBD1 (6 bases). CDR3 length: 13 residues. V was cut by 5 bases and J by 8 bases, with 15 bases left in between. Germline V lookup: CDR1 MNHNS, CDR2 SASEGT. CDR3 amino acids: CASSTGRGRGYTF. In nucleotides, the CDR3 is TGTGCCAGCAGTACGGGCAGGGGCCGGGGCTACACCTTC.

CDR3 loop: CASSLMQDFTEAFF. The CDR3 DNA is TGTGCCAGCAGTTTAATGCAGGACTTCACTGAAGCTTTCTTT. The chain has TRBV12-3 or TRBV12-4 and TRBJ1-1; no reliable D call. V lost 2 bases and J lost 4, with 11 bases in between. CDR3 size: 14 residues.

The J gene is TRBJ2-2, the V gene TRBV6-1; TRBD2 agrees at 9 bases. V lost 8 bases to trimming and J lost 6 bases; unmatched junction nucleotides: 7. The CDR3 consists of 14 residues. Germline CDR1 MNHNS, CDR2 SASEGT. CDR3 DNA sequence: TGTGCCAGCCGGGGCGGGAGGGCACCCGGGGAGCTGTTTTTT. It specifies CASRGGRAPGELFF.

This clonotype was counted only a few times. The chain's CDR3 is CASSPNLGLAGEGHSYEQYF. The CDR3 DNA is TGTGCCAGCAGTCCCAATTTGGGACTAGCGGGAGAGGGCCACTCCTACGAGCAGTACTTC. The chain links TRBV6-2 or TRBV6-3 to TRBJ2-7, with 14 nucleotides matching TRBD2. The germline gives CDR1 MNHEY, CDR2 SVGEGT. The length of the CDR3 is 20 residues. With 5 bases clipped from V and 0 bases from J, the junction kept 15 bases outside the gene matches.

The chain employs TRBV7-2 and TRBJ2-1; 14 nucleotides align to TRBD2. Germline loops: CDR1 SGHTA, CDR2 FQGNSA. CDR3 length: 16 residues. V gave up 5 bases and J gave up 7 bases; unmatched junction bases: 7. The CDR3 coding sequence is TGTGCCAGCAGCACCCTGGGGACTAGCGGGAGTAATGAGCAGTTCTTC. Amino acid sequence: CASSTLGTSGSNEQFF.

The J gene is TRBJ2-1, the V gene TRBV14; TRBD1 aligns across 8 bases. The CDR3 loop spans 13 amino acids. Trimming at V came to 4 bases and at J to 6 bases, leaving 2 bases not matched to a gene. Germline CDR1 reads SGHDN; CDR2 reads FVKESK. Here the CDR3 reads CASSRTGRNEQFF. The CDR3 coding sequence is TGTGCCAGCAGCCGGACAGGGCGCAATGAGCAGTTCTTC.

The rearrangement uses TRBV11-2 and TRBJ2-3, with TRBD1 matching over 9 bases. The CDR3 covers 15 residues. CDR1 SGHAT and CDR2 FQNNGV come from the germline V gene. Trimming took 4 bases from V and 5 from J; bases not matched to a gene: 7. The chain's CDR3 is CASSSIQGAVDTQYF. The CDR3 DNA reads TGTGCCAGCAGCTCAATACAGGGGGCTGTAGATACGCAGTATTTT.

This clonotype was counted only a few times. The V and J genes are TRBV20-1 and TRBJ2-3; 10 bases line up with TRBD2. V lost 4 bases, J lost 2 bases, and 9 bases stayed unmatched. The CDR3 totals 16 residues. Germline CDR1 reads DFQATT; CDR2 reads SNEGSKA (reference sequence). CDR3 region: CSANGLAEHYTDTQYF. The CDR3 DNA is TGCAGTGCTAACGGACTAGCGGAGCACTACACAGATACGCAGTATTTT.

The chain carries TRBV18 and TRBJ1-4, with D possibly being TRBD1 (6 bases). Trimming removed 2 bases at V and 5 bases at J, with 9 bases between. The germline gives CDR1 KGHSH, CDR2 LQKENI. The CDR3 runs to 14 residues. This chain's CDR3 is CASSPTGWNEKLFF. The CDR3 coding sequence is TGTGCCAGCTCACCAACAGGGTGGAATGAAAAACTGTTTTTT.

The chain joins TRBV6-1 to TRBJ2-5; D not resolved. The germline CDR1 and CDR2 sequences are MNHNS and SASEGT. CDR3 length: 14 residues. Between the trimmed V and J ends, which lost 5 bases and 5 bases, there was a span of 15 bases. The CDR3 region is CASSPLSGRETQYF. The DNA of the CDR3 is TGTGCCAGCAGTCCCCTCTCCGGGCGGGAGACCCAGTACTTC.

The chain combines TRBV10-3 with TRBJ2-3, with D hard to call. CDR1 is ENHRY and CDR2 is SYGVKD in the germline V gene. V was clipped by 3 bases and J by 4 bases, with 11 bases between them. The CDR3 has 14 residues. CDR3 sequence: CAISEGLGADTQYF. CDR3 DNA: TGTGCCATCAGTGAAGGGCTGGGCGCAGATACGCAGTATTTT.

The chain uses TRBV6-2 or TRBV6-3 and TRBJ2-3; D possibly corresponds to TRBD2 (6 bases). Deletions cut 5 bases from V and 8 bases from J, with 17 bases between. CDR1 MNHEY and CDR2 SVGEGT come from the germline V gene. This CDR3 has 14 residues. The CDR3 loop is CASSAGGRQATQYF. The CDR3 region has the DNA TGTGCCAGCAGTGCCGGTGGGAGGCAAGCTACGCAGTATTTT.

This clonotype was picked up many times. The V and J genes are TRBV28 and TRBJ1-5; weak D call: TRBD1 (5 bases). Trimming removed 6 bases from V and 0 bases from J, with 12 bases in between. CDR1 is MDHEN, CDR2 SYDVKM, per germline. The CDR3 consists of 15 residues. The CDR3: CASRSGTYSNQPQHF. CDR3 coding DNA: TGTGCCAGCAGGTCCGGGACTTATAGCAATCAGCCCCAGCATTTT.

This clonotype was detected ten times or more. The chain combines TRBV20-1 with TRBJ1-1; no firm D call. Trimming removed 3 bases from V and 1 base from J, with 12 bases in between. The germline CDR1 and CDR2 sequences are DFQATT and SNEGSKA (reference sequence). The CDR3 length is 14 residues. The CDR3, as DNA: TGCAGTGCTAGTAGGGTAGTCGCGAACACTGAAGCTTTCTTT. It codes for CSASRVVANTEAFF.

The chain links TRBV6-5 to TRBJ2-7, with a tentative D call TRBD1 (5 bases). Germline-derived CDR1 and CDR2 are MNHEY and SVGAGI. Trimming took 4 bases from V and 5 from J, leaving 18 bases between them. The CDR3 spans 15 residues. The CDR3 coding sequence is TGTGCCAGCAGTTCGGCAGGGCGCTGGCTAGACGAGCAGTACTTC. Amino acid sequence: CASSSAGRWLDEQYF.

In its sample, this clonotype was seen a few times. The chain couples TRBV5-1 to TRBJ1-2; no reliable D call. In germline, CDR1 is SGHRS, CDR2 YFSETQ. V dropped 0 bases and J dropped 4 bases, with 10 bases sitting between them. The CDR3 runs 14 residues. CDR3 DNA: TGCGCCAGCAGCTTGGGCGACCGCGGCTATGGCTACACCTTC. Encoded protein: CASSLGDRGYGYTF. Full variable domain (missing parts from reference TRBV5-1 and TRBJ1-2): KAGVTQTPRYLIKTRGQQVTLSCSPISGHRSVSWYQQTPGQGLQFLFEYFSETQRNKGNFPGRFSGRQFSNSRSEMNVSTLELGDSALYLCASSLGDRGYGYTFGSGTRLTVV.

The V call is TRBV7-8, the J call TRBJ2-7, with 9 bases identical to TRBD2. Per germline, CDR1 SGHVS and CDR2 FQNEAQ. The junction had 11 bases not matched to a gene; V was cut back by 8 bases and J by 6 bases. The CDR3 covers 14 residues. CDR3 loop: CASREVAGAGEQYF. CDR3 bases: TGTGCCAGCCGCGAGGTAGCGGGAGCGGGCGAGCAGTACTTC.

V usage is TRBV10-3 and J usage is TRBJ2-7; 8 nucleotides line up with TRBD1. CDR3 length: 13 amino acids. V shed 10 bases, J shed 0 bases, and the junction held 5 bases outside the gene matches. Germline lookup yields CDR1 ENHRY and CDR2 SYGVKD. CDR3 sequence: CATRTGSSYEQYF. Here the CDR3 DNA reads TGTGCCACCAGGACAGGGAGCTCCTACGAGCAGTACTTC.

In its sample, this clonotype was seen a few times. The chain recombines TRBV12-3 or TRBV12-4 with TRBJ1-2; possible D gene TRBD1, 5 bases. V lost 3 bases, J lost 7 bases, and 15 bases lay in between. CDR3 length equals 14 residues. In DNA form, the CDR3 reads TGTGCCAGCAGTTTTGGGGCTAGATCTGCTGGCTACACCTTC. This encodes CASSFGARSAGYTF.

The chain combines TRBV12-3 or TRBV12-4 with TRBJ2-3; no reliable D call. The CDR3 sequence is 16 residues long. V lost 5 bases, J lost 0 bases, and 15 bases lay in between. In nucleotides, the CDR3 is TGTGCCAGCAGTCCCGAGGCGGCATCTAGCACAGATACGCAGTATTTT. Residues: CASSPEAASSTDTQYF.

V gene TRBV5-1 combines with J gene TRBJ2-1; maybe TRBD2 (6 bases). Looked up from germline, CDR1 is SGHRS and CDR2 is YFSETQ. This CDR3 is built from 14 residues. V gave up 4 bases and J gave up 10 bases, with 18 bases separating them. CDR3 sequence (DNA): TGCGCCAGCAGCCCGGCGGACTATACTAGGGAGCAGTTCTTC. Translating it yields CASSPADYTREQFF. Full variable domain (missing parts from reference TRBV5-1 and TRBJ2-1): KAGVTQTPRYLIKTRGQQVTLSCSPISGHRSVSWYQQTPGQGLQFLFEYFSETQRNKGNFPGRFSGRQFSNSRSEMNVSTLELGDSALYLCASSPADYTREQFFGPGTRLTVL.

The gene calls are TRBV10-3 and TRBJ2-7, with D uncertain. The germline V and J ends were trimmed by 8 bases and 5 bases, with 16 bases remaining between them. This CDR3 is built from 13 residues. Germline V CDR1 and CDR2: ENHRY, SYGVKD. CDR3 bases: TGTGCCATCGGAGTAAATGGAAGGGACGAGCAGTACTTC. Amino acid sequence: CAIGVNGRDEQYF.

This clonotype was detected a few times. The CDR3 nucleotides are TGTGCCAGTAGCAATCCGGGAGAGCAAGAGACCCAGTACTTC. Protein: CASSNPGEQETQYF. The chain combines TRBV19 with TRBJ2-5; the D gene is possibly TRBD2 (6 bases). The germline V gene has CDR1 LNHDA and CDR2 SQIVND (reference sequence). The CDR3 loop spans 14 amino acids. Trimming removed 6 bases at V and 2 bases at J, with 13 bases between.

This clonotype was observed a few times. CDR3 coding DNA: TGCGCCAGCAGCTATAGCGGGAGGGCCATCGATGAGCAGTTCTTC. This encodes CASSYSGRAIDEQFF. The chain uses TRBV5-1 and TRBJ2-1; TRBD2 agrees at 11 bases. This CDR3 comprises 15 residues. Germline V gene sequence: CDR1 SGHRS, CDR2 YFSETQ. Germline trimming cut 3 bases from V and 8 bases from J; bases unmatched to any gene: 7.

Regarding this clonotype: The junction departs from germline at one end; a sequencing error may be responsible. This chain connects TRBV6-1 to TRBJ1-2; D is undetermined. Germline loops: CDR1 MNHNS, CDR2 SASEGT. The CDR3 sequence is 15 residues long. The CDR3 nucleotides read TGTACCAGCACCAAATTCGGTTCTCCTAACTATGGCTACACCTTC. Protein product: CTSTKFGSPNYGYTF.

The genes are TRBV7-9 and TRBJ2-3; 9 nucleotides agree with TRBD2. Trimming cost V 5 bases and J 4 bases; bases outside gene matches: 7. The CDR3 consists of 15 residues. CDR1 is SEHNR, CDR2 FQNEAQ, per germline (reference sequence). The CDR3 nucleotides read TGTGCCAGCAGCACGTGGGTAGCGGGGGCAGATACGCAGTATTTT. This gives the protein CASSTWVAGADTQYF. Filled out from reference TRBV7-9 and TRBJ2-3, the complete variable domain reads DTGVSQNPRHKITKRGQNVTFRCDPISEHNRLYWYRQTLGQGPEFLTYFQNEAQLEKSRLLSDRFSAERPKGSFSTLEIQRTEQGDSAMYLCASSTWVAGADTQYFGPGTRLTVL.

In DNA, the CDR3 is TGCAGCGTTGTGGCCCGGGACAGGCGGTACGAGCAGTACTTC. Translating gives CSVVARDRRYEQYF. The V and J genes are TRBV29-1 and TRBJ2-7, with 8 bases lining up with TRBD1. The V and J ends lost 4 bases and 4 bases, in that order; junction bases with no gene match: 9. In germline, CDR1 is SQVTM, CDR2 ANQGSEA. The CDR3 has 14 residues.

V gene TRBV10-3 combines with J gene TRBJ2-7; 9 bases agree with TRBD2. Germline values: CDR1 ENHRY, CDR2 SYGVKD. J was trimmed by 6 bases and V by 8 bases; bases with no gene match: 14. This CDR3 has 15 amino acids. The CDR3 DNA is TGTGCCATCGGGGTTGGGGCTAGCGGGATTCCCGAGCAGTACTTC. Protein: CAIGVGASGIPEQYF.

The CDR3 sequence: CSASGRGRNEKLFF. CDR3 coding DNA: TGCAGTGCCTCAGGGCGGGGGCGGAATGAAAAACTGTTTTTT. The V and J genes are TRBV20-1 and TRBJ1-4; D possibly corresponds to TRBD1 (6 bases). The ends were cut back, 6 bases at V and 5 bases at J, with 16 bases in the middle. CDR1 and CDR2 from the germline V gene are DFQATT and SNEGSKA (reference sequence). The CDR3 runs 14 residues.